These T cell receptor beta chains were read from a single sample in a study of neurological immune-mediated disorders. MiXCR was run by TCRdb on the 5' RACE reads, yielding one entry per CDR3 protein. Of about 70,000 distinct CDR3 sequences in the sample, 2.5% to 3.5% are singletons; the top ten hold less than 5.5%. The specimen was PBMCs. The receptors here all came from a woman aged 45-60 years with multiple sclerosis. CDR3s include the opening cysteine and the closing phenylalanine or tryptophan. The order of the fields is J gene, clone size, D gene, V gene, CDR3 length, CDR3 DNA, CDR3 protein. D genes are given only for firm matches. Part of the rows lack a size; the others show once, few, many or a class for expanded clones.

TRBJ2-6	many	NA	TRBV7-2	16	TGTGCCAGCAGCTTAGAAGGAGGGGGGTGGGCCAACGTCCTGACTTTC	CASSLEGGGWANVLTF
TRBJ2-5	NA	NA	TRBV24-1	13	TGTGCCACCAGTGGCACTGGTAAAGAGACCCAGTACTTC	CATSGTGKETQYF
TRBJ2-1	many	NA	TRBV5-1	11	TGCGCCAGCAGCTCAGCTAGCCGAACGTTCTTC	CASSSASRTFF
TRBJ2-3	many	TRBD2	TRBV5-1	16	TGCGCCAGCAGCTTGCCGACTAGCGGAGGTGCAGATACGCAGTATTTT	CASSLPTSGGADTQYF
TRBJ2-5	NA	TRBD1	TRBV20-1	13	TGCAGTGCTATAACAGGGGGTCGGGAGACCCAGTACTTC	CSAITGGRETQYF
TRBJ2-3	many	TRBD2	TRBV20-1	19	TGCAGTGCTAGAGACCCCCCGGGACTAGCGGGAGGTTCAACAGATACGCAGTATTTT	CSARDPPGLAGGSTDTQYF
TRBJ2-6	many	NA	TRBV5-1	14	TGCGCCAGCAGACTGACCTCTGGGGCCAACGTCCTGACTTTC	CASRLTSGANVLTF
TRBJ1-1	many	NA	TRBV28	18	TGTGCCAGCAGTTTCGCCCGAGGGTACGGGGCTATGAACACTGAAGCTTTCTTT	CASSFARGYGAMNTEAFF
TRBJ2-7	many	TRBD2	TRBV10-2	15	TGCGCCAGCAGGTGGACTAGCGGGAGTAAGGACGAGCAGTACTTC	CASRWTSGSKDEQYF
TRBJ2-5	many	NA	TRBV5-1	16	TGCGCCAGCAGGTCCACGGGACTTGGGATCGAAGAGACCCAGTACTTC	CASRSTGLGIEETQYF
TRBJ1-2	many	NA	TRBV15	15	TGTGCCACCAGCAGCCGGGACCCTGGGCTAGAAGGCTACACCTTC	CATSSRDPGLEGYTF
TRBJ2-7	many	NA	TRBV4-3	16	TGCGCCAGCAGCCAAGGTTCACCGGGACACACCTACGAGCAGTACTTC	CASSQGSPGHTYEQYF
TRBJ1-2	many	TRBD1	TRBV20-1	12	TGCAGTGCTTTGGACAGGAACTATGGCTACACCTTC	CSALDRNYGYTF
TRBJ2-7	NA	NA	TRBV7-9	13	TGTGCCAGCAGGGACGGCCTCTCCTACGAGCAGTACTTC	CASRDGLSYEQYF
TRBJ2-2	NA	NA	TRBV10-3	12	TGTGCCCTCAGGGGGAACACCGGGGAGCTGTTTTTT	CALRGNTGELFF
TRBJ2-7	many	TRBD1	TRBV7-2	15	TGTGCCAGCAGCTTAGTTGGGACAGGACCCTACGAGCAGTACTTC	CASSLVGTGPYEQYF